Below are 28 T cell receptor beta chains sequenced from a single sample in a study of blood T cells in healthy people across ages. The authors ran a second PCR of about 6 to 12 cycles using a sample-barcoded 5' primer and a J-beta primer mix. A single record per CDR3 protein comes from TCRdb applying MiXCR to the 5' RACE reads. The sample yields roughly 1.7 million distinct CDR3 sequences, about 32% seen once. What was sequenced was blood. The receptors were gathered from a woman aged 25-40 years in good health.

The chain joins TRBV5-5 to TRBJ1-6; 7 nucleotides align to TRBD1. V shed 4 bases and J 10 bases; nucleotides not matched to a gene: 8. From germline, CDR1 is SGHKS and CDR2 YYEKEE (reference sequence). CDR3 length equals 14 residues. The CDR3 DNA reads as TGTGCCAGCAGCATCGGGGACAGAGGCTCACCCCTCCACTTT. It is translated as CASSIGDRGSPLHF.

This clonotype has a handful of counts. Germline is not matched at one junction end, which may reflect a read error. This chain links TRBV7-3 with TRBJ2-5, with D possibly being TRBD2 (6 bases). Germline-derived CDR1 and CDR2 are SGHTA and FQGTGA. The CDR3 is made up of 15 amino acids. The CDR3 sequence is CASSPTGRREETQYF. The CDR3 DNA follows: TGTGCCAGCAGCCCCACCGGGCGGAGGGAAGAGACTCAGTACTTC.

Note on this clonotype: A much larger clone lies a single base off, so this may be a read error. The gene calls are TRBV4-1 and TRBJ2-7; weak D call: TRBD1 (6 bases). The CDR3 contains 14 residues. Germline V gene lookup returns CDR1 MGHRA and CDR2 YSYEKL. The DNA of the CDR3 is TGCGCCCGCAGCCAAGTGGGTCAGGGGTACGAGCAGTACTTC. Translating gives CARSQVGQGYEQYF.

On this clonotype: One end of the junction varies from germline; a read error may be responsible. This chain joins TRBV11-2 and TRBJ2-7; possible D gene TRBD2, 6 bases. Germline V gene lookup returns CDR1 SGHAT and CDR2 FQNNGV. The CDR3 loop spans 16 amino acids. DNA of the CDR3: TGTGCCAGCAGCTCATGGAGGGGACGCACCCCCTACGAGCGGTACTTC. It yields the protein CASSSWRGRTPYERYF.

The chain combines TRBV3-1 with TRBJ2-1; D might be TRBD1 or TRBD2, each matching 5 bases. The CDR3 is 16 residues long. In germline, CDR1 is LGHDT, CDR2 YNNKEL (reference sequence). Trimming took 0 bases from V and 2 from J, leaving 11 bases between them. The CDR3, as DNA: TGTGCCAGCAGCCAAGAAGGGACGGACCCCTACAATGAGCAGTTCTTC. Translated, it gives CASSQEGTDPYNEQFF.

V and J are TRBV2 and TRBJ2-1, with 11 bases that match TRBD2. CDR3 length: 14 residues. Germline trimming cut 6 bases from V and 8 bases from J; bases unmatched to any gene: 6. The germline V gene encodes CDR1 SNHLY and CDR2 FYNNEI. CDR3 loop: CASRETSGAYEQFF. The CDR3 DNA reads TGTGCCAGCAGGGAGACTAGCGGGGCCTATGAGCAGTTCTTC.

CDR3 loop: CASSSPYGTSGSFADTQYF. The CDR3 DNA reads TGTGCCAGCAGTTCACCATACGGGACTAGCGGGAGTTTCGCAGATACGCAGTATTTT. The J gene is TRBJ2-3, the V gene TRBV28; 14 bases map to TRBD2. CDR1 and CDR2 from the germline V gene are MDHEN and SYDVKM. The junction had 13 bases not matched to a gene; V was cut back by 4 bases and J by 4 bases. This CDR3 spans 19 amino acids.

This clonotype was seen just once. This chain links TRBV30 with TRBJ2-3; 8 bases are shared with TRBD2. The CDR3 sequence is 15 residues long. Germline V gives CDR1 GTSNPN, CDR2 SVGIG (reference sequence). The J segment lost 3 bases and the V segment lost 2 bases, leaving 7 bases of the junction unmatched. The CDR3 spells CAWSHGGAETDTQYF. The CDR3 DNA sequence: TGTGCCTGGAGTCACGGGGGGGCAGAGACAGATACGCAGTATTTT.

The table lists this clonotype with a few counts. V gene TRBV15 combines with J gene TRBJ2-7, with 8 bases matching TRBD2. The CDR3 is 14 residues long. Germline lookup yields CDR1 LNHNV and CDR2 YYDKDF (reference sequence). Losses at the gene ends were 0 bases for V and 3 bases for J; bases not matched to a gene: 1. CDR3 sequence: CATSRDRGGYEQYF. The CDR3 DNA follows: TGTGCCACCAGCAGAGATCGGGGGGGCTACGAGCAGTACTTC. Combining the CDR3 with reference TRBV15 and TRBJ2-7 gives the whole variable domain DAMVIQNPRYQVTQFGKPVTLSCSQTLNHNVMYWYQQKSSQAPKLLFHYYDKDFNNEADTPDNFQSRRPNTSFCFLDIRSPGLGDTAMYLCATSRDRGGYEQYFGPGTRLTVT.

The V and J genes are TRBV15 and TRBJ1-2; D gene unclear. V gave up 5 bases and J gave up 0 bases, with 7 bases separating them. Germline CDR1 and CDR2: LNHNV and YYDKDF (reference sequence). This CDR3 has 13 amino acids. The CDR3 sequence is CATSGGSNYGYTF. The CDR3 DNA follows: TGTGCCACCAGCGGCGGGTCTAACTATGGCTACACCTTC.

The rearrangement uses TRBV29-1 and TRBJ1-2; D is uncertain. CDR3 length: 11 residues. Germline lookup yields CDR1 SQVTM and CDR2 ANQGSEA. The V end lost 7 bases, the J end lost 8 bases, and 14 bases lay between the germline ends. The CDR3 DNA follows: TGCAGCGCTTCATCTGGGGAAGGCTACACCTTC. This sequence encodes CSASSGEGYTF.

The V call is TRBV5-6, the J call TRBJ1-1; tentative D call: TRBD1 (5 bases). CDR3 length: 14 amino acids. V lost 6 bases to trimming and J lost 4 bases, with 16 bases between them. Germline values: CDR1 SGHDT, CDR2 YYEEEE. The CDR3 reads CASTIGELVTEAFF. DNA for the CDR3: TGTGCCAGCACCATAGGGGAGTTGGTCACTGAAGCTTTCTTT.

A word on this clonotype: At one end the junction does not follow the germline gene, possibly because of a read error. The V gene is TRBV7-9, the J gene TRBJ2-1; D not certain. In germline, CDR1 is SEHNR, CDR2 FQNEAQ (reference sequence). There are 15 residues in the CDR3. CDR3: CASSSTAKLYNGQFF. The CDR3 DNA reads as TGTGCCAGCAGCTCGACGGCCAAATTATACAATGGGCAGTTCTTC.

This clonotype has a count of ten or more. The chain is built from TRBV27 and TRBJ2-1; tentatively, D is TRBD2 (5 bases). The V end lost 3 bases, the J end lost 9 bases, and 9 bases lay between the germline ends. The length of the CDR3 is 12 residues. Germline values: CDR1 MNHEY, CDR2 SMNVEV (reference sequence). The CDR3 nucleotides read TGTGCCAGCAGTTTGGGTCGGGGTGAGCAGTTCTTC. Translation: CASSLGRGEQFF.

CDR3 DNA sequence: TGTGCCAGCTCACGAGGGACCTCACTTACGATTAGCTCCTACGAGCAGTACTTC. This gives the protein CASSRGTSLTISSYEQYF. This chain joins TRBV18 and TRBJ2-7; D possibly matches TRBD1 or TRBD2 (5 bases each). Trimming pared 4 bases from V and 0 bases from J, leaving 22 bases between. Germline CDR1 KGHSH, CDR2 LQKENI. This CDR3 region has 18 residues.

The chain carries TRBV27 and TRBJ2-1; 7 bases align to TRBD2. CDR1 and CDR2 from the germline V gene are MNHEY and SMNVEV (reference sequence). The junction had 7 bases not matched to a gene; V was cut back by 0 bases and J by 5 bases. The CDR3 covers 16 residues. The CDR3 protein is CASSLSGRGLNNEQFF. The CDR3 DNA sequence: TGTGCCAGCAGTTTATCGGGGAGGGGACTAAACAATGAGCAGTTCTTC.

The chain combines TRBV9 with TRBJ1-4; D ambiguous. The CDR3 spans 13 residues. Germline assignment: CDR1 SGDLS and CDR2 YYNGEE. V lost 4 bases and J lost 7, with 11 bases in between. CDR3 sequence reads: CASSPGRAEKLFF. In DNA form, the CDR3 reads TGTGCCAGCAGCCCGGGGAGGGCTGAAAAACTGTTTTTT.

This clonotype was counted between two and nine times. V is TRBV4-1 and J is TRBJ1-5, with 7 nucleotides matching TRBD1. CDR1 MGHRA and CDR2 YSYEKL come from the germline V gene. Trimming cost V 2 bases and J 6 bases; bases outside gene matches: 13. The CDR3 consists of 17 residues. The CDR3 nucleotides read TGCGCCAGCAGCCAAACCCCGGGCAGGGGGAAAGGTCAGCCCCAGCATTTT. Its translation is CASSQTPGRGKGQPQHF.

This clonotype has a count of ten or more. The CDR3 reads CAISESGRSYEQYF. In nucleotides, the CDR3 is TGTGCCATCAGTGAGTCTGGACGAAGCTACGAGCAGTACTTC. The rearrangement links TRBV10-3 to TRBJ2-7; no firm D call. The V end lost 0 bases, the J end lost 3 bases, and 9 bases lay between the germline ends. The CDR3 consists of 14 residues. Germline CDR1 ENHRY, CDR2 SYGVKD.

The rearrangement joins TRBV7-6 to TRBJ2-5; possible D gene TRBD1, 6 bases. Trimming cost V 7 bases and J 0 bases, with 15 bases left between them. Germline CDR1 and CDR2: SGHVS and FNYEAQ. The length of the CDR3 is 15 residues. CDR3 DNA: TGTGCCAGCATCAGACAGGTCTCGGACCAAGAGACCCAGTACTTC. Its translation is CASIRQVSDQETQYF.

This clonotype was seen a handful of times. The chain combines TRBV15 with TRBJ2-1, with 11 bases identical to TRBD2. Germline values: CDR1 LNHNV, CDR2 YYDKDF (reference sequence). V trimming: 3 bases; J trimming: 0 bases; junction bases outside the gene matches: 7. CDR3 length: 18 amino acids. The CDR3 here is CATSSTSGGPSSYNEQFF. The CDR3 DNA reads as TGTGCCACCAGCAGCACTAGCGGGGGCCCAAGCTCCTACAATGAGCAGTTCTTC.

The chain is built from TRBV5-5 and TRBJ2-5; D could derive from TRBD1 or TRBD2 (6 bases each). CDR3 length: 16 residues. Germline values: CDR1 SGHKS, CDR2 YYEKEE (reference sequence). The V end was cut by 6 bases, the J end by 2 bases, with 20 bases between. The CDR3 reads CASNGGPLRYQETQYF. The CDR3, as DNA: TGTGCCAGCAACGGGGGCCCGCTTCGGTATCAAGAGACCCAGTACTTC.

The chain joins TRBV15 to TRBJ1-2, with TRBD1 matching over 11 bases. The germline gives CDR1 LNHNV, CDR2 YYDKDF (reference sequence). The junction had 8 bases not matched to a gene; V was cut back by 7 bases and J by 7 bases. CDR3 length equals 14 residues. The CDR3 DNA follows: TGTGCCACCACGGGGACAGGGGGGATCGCTGGCTACACCTTC. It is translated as CATTGTGGIAGYTF.

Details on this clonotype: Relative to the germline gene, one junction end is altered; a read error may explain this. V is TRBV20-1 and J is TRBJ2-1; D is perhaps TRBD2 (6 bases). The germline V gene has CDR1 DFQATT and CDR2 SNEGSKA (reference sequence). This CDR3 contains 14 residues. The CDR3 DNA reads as TGCAGTGCGCGGGACTTCCGCTCCTGCAATGAGCAGTTCTTC. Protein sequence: CSARDFRSCNEQFF.

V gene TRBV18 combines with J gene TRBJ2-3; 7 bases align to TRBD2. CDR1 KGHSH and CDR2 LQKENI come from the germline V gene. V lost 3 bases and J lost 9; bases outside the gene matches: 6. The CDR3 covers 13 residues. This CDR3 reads CASSPTSSGTQYF. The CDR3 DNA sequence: TGTGCCAGCTCACCGACTAGCTCGGGAACGCAGTATTTT.

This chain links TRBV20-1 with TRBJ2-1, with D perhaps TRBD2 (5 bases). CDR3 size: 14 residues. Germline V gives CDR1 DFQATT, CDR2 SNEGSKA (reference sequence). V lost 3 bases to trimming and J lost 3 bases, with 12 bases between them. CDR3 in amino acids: CSASGTRYYNEQFF. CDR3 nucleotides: TGCAGTGCTAGTGGTACTAGGTACTACAATGAGCAGTTCTTC.

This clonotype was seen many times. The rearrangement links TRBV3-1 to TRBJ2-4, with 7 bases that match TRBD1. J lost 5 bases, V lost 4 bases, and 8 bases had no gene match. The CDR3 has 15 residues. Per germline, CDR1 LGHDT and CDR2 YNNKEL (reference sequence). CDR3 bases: TGTGCCAGCAGCCCCAGATGGACAGGTGAAAACATTCAGTACTTC. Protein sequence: CASSPRWTGENIQYF.

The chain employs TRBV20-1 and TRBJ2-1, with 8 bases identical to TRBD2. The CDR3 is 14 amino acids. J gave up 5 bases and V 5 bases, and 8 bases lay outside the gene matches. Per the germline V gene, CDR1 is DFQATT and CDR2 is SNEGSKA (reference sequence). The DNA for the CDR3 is TGCAGTGCTGGGCGGGAGGCAGCCGACAATGAGCAGTTCTTC. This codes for CSAGREAADNEQFF.